The 25 T cell receptor beta chains reported below all come from one sample, sequenced in a study of blood T cell repertoires in COVID-19. Only in-frame clones appear in the TCRdb table, and some are missing; sequencing was by immunoSEQ multiplex PCR. The profile shows 100,000 to 150,000 clones, 90% to 95% of them singletons. Sequencing used peripheral blood. These receptors all come from a man aged 50 or older with COVID-19, enrolled during active disease.

Here the CDR3 DNA reads TGTGCCAGCAGTTACTCGTCAGGGAGGAAAGCTTTCTTT. Translation: CASSYSSGRKAFF. The chain uses TRBV6-5 and TRBJ1-1; perhaps TRBD1 as D (5 bases). The germline V gene encodes CDR1 MNHEY and CDR2 SVGAGI. The CDR3 is made up of 13 amino acids. V lost 0 bases, J lost 9 bases, and 11 bases lay in between.

There are a few counts of this clone. The chain links TRBV5-1 to TRBJ2-4; a weak D match, TRBD1 (5 bases). This CDR3 spans 13 amino acids. Germline assignment: CDR1 SGHRS and CDR2 YFSETQ. V was trimmed by 4 bases and J by 7 bases, leaving 12 bases between them. The CDR3 loop reads CASSPDNKNIQYF. CDR3 coding DNA: TGCGCCAGCAGCCCGGACAACAAGAACATTCAGTACTTC.

This clone has just one count. The chain employs TRBV6-1 and TRBJ2-3; D might be TRBD1 (5 bases). The germline CDR1 and CDR2 sequences are MNHNS and SASEGT. Trimming pared 0 bases from V and 5 bases from J, leaving 9 bases between. The CDR3 covers 14 residues. Here the CDR3 reads CASSEAGAEDTQYF. CDR3 coding DNA: TGTGCCAGCAGTGAAGCAGGGGCCGAAGATACGCAGTATTTT.

The V gene is TRBV4-1, the J gene TRBJ2-2, with 8 bases aligning to TRBD2. Germline V gene sequence: CDR1 MGHRA, CDR2 YSYEKL. The CDR3 is 14 residues long. V dropped 2 bases and J dropped 4; count of bases not matched to a gene: 0. CDR3 coding DNA: TGCGCCAGCAGCCAAAGCGGGAGCACCGGGGAGCTGTTTTTT. It codes for CASSQSGSTGELFF.

A note on this clone: The junction does not match germline at one end; this may be a read error. The chain links TRBV6-5 to TRBJ2-5; D may be TRBD1 (5 bases). The CDR3 is made up of 14 amino acids. Germline CDR1 MNHEY, CDR2 SVGAGI. Here the CDR3 DNA reads TGTGCCAGCAGTTACAAGGGGTCCCAAGGGACCCAGTACTTC. It yields the protein CASSYKGSQGTQYF.

The V call is TRBV5-6, the J call TRBJ2-1, with TRBD1 matching over 9 bases. Losses at the gene ends were 4 bases for V and 12 bases for J; bases not matched to a gene: 5. Germline V gene data show CDR1 as SGHDT and CDR2 as YYEEEE. The CDR3 contains 12 residues. The CDR3 protein is CASSRGQGWQFF. CDR3 nucleotide sequence: TGTGCCAGCAGCCGCGGACAGGGGTGGCAGTTCTTC.

This rearrangement joins TRBV5-1 to TRBJ1-1; D remains unclear. Germline-derived CDR1 and CDR2 are SGHRS and YFSETQ. The V gene lost 2 bases and the J gene lost 0 bases, with 8 bases spanning the gap. This CDR3 comprises 14 residues. The CDR3 loop is CASSFGPVNTEAFF. The CDR3, as DNA: TGCGCCAGCAGCTTCGGTCCGGTGAACACTGAAGCTTTCTTT.

The J gene is TRBJ2-2, the V gene TRBV15; TRBD2 might be the D (6 bases). CDR3 length equals 14 residues. Germline-derived CDR1 and CDR2 are LNHNV and YYDKDF (reference sequence). V was shortened by 6 bases and J by 0 bases, with 8 bases between the two germline ends. This chain's CDR3 is CATRRETNTGELFF. The CDR3 DNA follows: TGTGCCACCAGACGGGAGACGAACACCGGGGAGCTGTTTTTT.

This clone was seen just once. V gene TRBV9 combines with J gene TRBJ2-1; 12 nucleotides align to TRBD2. With V trimmed by 5 bases and J by 0 bases, 12 bases remained unmatched. CDR3 size: 19 residues. CDR1 is SGDLS and CDR2 is YYNGEE in the germline V gene. The CDR3 sequence: CASSQGLAGILSSYNEQFF. CDR3 DNA: TGTGCCAGCAGTCAAGGACTAGCGGGGATATTGAGCTCCTACAATGAGCAGTTCTTC.

The V call is TRBV5-6, the J call TRBJ2-7, with 7 bases matching TRBD1. Germline CDR1 reads SGHDT; CDR2 reads YYEEEE. After removal of 4 bases from V and 3 bases from J, the junction contained 7 bases not matched to a gene. CDR3 length: 14 residues. This CDR3 is CASSKTGLRYEQYF. The DNA for the CDR3 is TGTGCCAGCAGCAAGACAGGGTTACGCTACGAGCAGTACTTC.

The genes are TRBV28 and TRBJ2-7; 9 nucleotides line up with TRBD2. Losses at the gene ends were 5 bases for V and 0 bases for J; bases not matched to a gene: 5. CDR1 is MDHEN, CDR2 SYDVKM, per germline. The CDR3 consists of 15 residues. The CDR3 bases are TGTGCCAGCAGTCGCCTAGCGGGATCCTCCTACGAGCAGTACTTC. Translation gives CASSRLAGSSYEQYF.

The chain couples TRBV5-6 to TRBJ1-2; weak D call: TRBD1 (5 bases). This CDR3 contains 13 residues. Trimming shortened V by 3 bases and J by 8 bases, and 14 bases separated the two germline ends. CDR1 is SGHDT, CDR2 YYEEEE, per germline. The chain's CDR3 is CASSSLQVGGYTF. The CDR3 bases are TGTGCCAGCAGCTCTCTACAGGTGGGGGGCTACACCTTC.

V is TRBV19 and J is TRBJ2-2, with a weak D call TRBD1 (5 bases). Germline CDR1 reads LNHDA; CDR2 reads SQIVND (reference sequence). The CDR3 consists of 15 residues. Trimming took 4 bases from V and 5 from J, leaving 14 bases between them. The DNA of the CDR3 is TGTGCCAGTAGTACCCTTATGAGACAGACCGGGGAGCTGTTTTTT. It yields the protein CASSTLMRQTGELFF.

About this clone itself: Other DNA sequences in this specimen translate into the identical CDR3. This chain connects TRBV9 to TRBJ2-1; TRBD2 aligns across 8 bases. The V segment lost 4 bases and the J segment 0 bases; nucleotides outside the gene matches: 6. The CDR3 runs 16 residues. The germline V gene encodes CDR1 SGDLS and CDR2 YYNGEE. The CDR3: CASSPGGGSSYNEQFF. DNA of the CDR3: TGTGCCAGCAGCCCCGGGGGGGGGAGCTCCTACAATGAGCAGTTCTTC. Variable domain in full (rest from reference TRBV9 and TRBJ2-1): DSGVTQTPKHLITATGQRVTLRCSPRSGDLSVYWYQQSLDQGLQFLIQYYNGEERAKGNILERFSAQQFPDLHSELNLSSLELGDSALYFCASSPGGGSSYNEQFFGPGTRLTVL.

This clone came up once. This chain joins TRBV7-6 and TRBJ2-1, with 9 bases fitting TRBD1. Per the germline V gene, CDR1 is SGHVS and CDR2 is FNYEAQ. This CDR3 is 16 amino acids long. V lost 4 bases to trimming and J lost 9 bases; unmatched junction nucleotides: 13. The CDR3 DNA reads as TGTGCCAGCAGCTCAGACAGGGGGTCCCAACATCGTGAGCAGTTCTTC. Its protein product is CASSSDRGSQHREQFF.

To note about this clone: Other DNA sequences in this sample translate to the same CDR3. The V and J genes are TRBV5-6 and TRBJ2-5; D remains ambiguous. The CDR3 spans 11 residues. Between the trimmed V and J ends, which lost 4 bases and 2 bases, there was a span of 3 bases. Germline V gene sequence: CDR1 SGHDT, CDR2 YYEEEE. The CDR3 spells CASSLQETQYF. Written as DNA, the CDR3 is TGTGCCAGCAGCCTTCAAGAGACCCAGTACTTC.

This clone has just a few counts. The J gene is TRBJ2-1, the V gene TRBV4-2, with 7 bases that match TRBD2. This CDR3 contains 14 residues. Germline V gene lookup returns CDR1 LGHNA and CDR2 YNFKEQ. After removal of 5 bases from V and 5 bases from J, the junction contained 6 bases not matched to a gene. CDR3: CASSKTSEDNEQFF. Written as DNA, the CDR3 is TGTGCCAGCAGCAAAACTAGCGAAGACAATGAGCAGTTCTTC.

This sequence joins TRBV3-1 (or the pseudogene TRBV3-2) and TRBJ2-3, with unresolved D. This CDR3 has 14 amino acids. Per the germline V gene, CDR1 is LGHDT and CDR2 is YNNKEL (reference sequence). V was pared by 1 base and J by 3 bases, with 8 bases between. The CDR3 DNA sequence: TGTGCCAGCAGCCAAGGTGCAGATACAGATACGCAGTATTTT. Residues: CASSQGADTDTQYF.

This rearrangement joins TRBV7-2 to TRBJ2-7, with 10 positions matching TRBD2. Germline V CDR1 and CDR2: SGHTA, FQGNSA. V was clipped by 2 bases and J by 4 bases; unmatched bases: 5. The CDR3 loop spans 15 amino acids. CDR3 coding DNA: TGTGCCAGCAGCTTATCTCAGACTAGCGGGTACGAGCAGTACTTC. Protein: CASSLSQTSGYEQYF.

J is TRBJ2-3 and V is TRBV12-3 or TRBV12-4; 7 bases map to TRBD1. The trim removed 6 bases at V and 4 bases at J, leaving 1 base unmatched. The CDR3 spans 12 residues. CDR3 residues: CASSQGADTQYF. CDR3 in DNA: TGTGCCAGCAGCCAGGGGGCAGATACGCAGTATTTT.

The chain employs TRBV5-1 and TRBJ2-7; 10 nucleotides align to TRBD2. CDR1 is SGHRS and CDR2 is YFSETQ in the germline V gene. Germline trimming cut 0 bases from V and 6 bases from J; bases unmatched to any gene: 12. This CDR3 is built from 17 residues. CDR3 sequence reads: CASSLAPLAGDSGEQYF. For the CDR3, the DNA is TGCGCCAGCAGCTTGGCCCCTCTAGCGGGAGATTCGGGCGAGCAGTACTTC.

This clone has only one observation. This sequence joins TRBV11-2 and TRBJ2-1, with TRBD1 as a possible D gene (5 bases). Germline CDR1 is SGHAT and CDR2 is FQNNGV. V lost 0 bases, J lost 7 bases, and 7 bases lay in between. The CDR3 consists of 13 residues. CDR3 protein: CASSLDPGNEQFF. CDR3 nucleotides: TGTGCCAGCAGCTTAGATCCAGGGAATGAGCAGTTCTTC.

CDR3 residues: CAWSSGGRGIQYF. Here the CDR3 DNA reads TGTGCCTGGAGTTCGGGAGGGCGGGGCATTCAGTACTTC. V is TRBV30 and J is TRBJ2-4; 8 bases are shared with TRBD2. The CDR3 consists of 13 residues. After removal of 2 bases from V and 9 bases from J, the junction contained 6 bases not matched to a gene. Germline V gene sequence: CDR1 GTSNPN, CDR2 SVGIG (reference sequence).

The chain uses TRBV10-3 and TRBJ2-1; 7 positions match TRBD1. This CDR3 is built from 13 residues. Trimming took 4 bases from V and 8 from J; bases not matched to a gene: 5. CDR1 is ENHRY, CDR2 SYGVKD, per germline. This CDR3 reads CAISADRRYEQFF. The CDR3 nucleotides read TGTGCCATCAGTGCGGACAGGCGATATGAGCAGTTCTTC.

The CDR3 sequence is CATSDSLGGQGAVEQYV. CDR3 DNA sequence: TGTGCCACCAGTGATTCCCTGGGCGGACAGGGGGCCGTCGAGCAGTACGTC. The chain has TRBV24-1 and TRBJ2-7, with 11 positions matching TRBD1. The CDR3 consists of 17 residues. Germline CDR1 reads KGHDR; CDR2 reads SFDVKD. With V trimmed by 2 bases and J by 6 bases, 11 bases remained unmatched.